This entry lists 27 T cell receptor beta chains sequenced from one sample in a study of OX40 agonist ivuxolimab in advanced cancers. Libraries were prepared by immunoSEQ multiplex PCR; TCRdb keeps only in-frame clonotypes and omits some of them. Among roughly 50,000 clones listed, roughly 86% were seen once. The source was CD4+ or CD8+ T cells sorted from blood, collected in a trial of the OX40 agonist ivuxolimab. Receptor source: an adult with an advanced solid tumor such as melanoma, head and neck, liver or kidney cancer.

J is TRBJ1-3 and V is TRBV30; D remains ambiguous. The germline gives CDR1 GTSNPN, CDR2 SVGIG (reference sequence). The V end lost 0 bases, the J end lost 3 bases, and 3 bases lay between the germline ends. This CDR3 is built from 12 residues. The CDR3 sequence: CAWSVVGNTIYF. In DNA form, the CDR3 reads TGTGCCTGGAGTGTGGTTGGAAACACCATATATTTT.

In the case of this clone: A junction boundary mismatches the germline segment, possibly from a read error. The chain carries TRBV9 and TRBJ2-3; 10 bases match TRBD2. Germline CDR1 is SGDLS and CDR2 is YYNGEE. The CDR3 sequence is 14 residues long. The CDR3: CASSVAGGADTQYF. CDR3 nucleotide sequence: TGTGCCAGCAGTGTAGCGGGGGGTGCAGATACGCAGTATTTT.

The V and J genes are TRBV27 and TRBJ1-5; 7 bases align to TRBD1. Trimming removed 1 base from V and 4 bases from J; junction bases left unmatched: 7. Per the germline V gene, CDR1 is MNHEY and CDR2 is SMNVEV (reference sequence). The CDR3 is 16 amino acids. CDR3 amino acids: CASSLYGTENNQPQHF. CDR3 in DNA: TGTGCCAGCAGTTTATACGGGACAGAAAATAATCAGCCCCAGCATTTT.

This chain connects TRBV6-5 to TRBJ1-1; D might be TRBD1 (5 bases). V was pared by 5 bases and J by 5 bases, with 12 bases between. This CDR3 is built from 13 residues. In germline, CDR1 is MNHEY, CDR2 SVGAGI. The CDR3 spells CASSVGLFTEAFF. The DNA of the CDR3 is TGTGCCAGCAGTGTGGGACTTTTTACTGAAGCTTTCTTT.

The chain joins TRBV7-2 to TRBJ1-2; D might be TRBD1 (6 bases). Germline values: CDR1 SGHTA, CDR2 FQGNSA. The CDR3 contains 14 residues. V lost 2 bases, J lost 2 bases, and 9 bases lay in between. The CDR3 loop is CASSLRGFNYGYTF. Written as DNA, the CDR3 is TGTGCCAGCAGCTTAAGGGGGTTCAACTATGGCTACACCTTC.

The gene calls are TRBV14 and TRBJ2-2; D remains ambiguous. Trimming removed 4 bases from V and 5 bases from J, with 8 bases in between. Per the germline V gene, CDR1 is SGHDN and CDR2 is FVKESK. The CDR3 runs to 13 residues. In DNA, the CDR3 is TGTGCCAGCAGCCTGCCGGCTACCGGGGAGCTGTTTTTT. It codes for CASSLPATGELFF.

V is TRBV5-4 and J is TRBJ1-2; possibly TRBD1 for D (5 bases). The CDR3 has 15 residues. Trimming took 4 bases from V and 4 from J, leaving 17 bases between them. Germline CDR1 reads SGHNT; CDR2 reads YYREEE (reference sequence). The CDR3 spells CASSLRDRIFYGYTF. The CDR3, as DNA: TGTGCCAGCAGCCTCCGAGACAGAATTTTCTATGGCTACACCTTC. Drawing the rest from reference TRBV5-4 and TRBJ1-2, the complete variable domain is ETGVTQSPTHLIKTRGQQVTLRCSSQSGHNTVSWYQQALGQGPQFIFQYYREEENGRGNFPPRFSGLQFPNYSSELNVNALELDDSALYLCASSLRDRIFYGYTFGSGTRLTVV.

CDR3 DNA: TGTGCCAGCAGCCCACCCGTGGGACAGGAGGGACGTGAGCAGTTCTTC. It yields the protein CASSPPVGQEGREQFF. This sequence joins TRBV7-9 and TRBJ2-1; 8 bases agree with TRBD1. Germline V gene data show CDR1 as SEHNR and CDR2 as FQNEAQ (reference sequence). The junction had 15 bases not matched to a gene; V was cut back by 5 bases and J by 9 bases. The CDR3 covers 16 residues.

This rearrangement joins TRBV4-3 to TRBJ2-3; D might be TRBD1 (6 bases). The CDR3 runs to 17 residues. Germline V lookup: CDR1 LGHNA, CDR2 YSLEER. The V and J ends lost 6 bases and 0 bases respectively, with 19 bases between them. CDR3 nucleotide sequence: TGCGCCAGCAGTCACCACGTAACAGGGAAGAGCACAGATACGCAGTATTTT. Translation: CASSHHVTGKSTDTQYF.

The rearrangement joins TRBV30 to TRBJ1-3; unclear D gene. The CDR3 loop spans 12 amino acids. Germline V gene sequence: CDR1 GTSNPN, CDR2 SVGIG (reference sequence). V dropped 4 bases and J dropped 2 bases, with 6 bases sitting between them. The CDR3 is CAWKKAGNTIYF. The CDR3 DNA reads TGTGCCTGGAAAAAAGCTGGAAACACCATATATTTT.

The J gene is TRBJ2-7, the V gene TRBV6-6, with 12 bases that match TRBD2. Germline CDR1 reads MNHNY; CDR2 reads SVGAGI (reference sequence). This CDR3 is 15 amino acids long. V shed 7 bases, J shed 7 bases, and the junction held 11 bases outside the gene matches. CDR3 residues: CASTQLAGGLGEQYF. CDR3 coding DNA: TGTGCCAGCACCCAACTAGCGGGAGGCCTTGGGGAGCAGTACTTC.

This clone was recorded once. The chain links TRBV2 to TRBJ2-1, with TRBD1 matching over 11 bases. The CDR3 extends over 20 amino acids. Germline values: CDR1 SNHLY, CDR2 FYNNEI. V shed 1 base and J 5 bases; nucleotides not matched to a gene: 16. The CDR3 sequence: CASSEGWDRGGYGRDNEQFF. CDR3 DNA sequence: TGTGCCAGCAGTGAAGGGTGGGACAGGGGGGGATATGGTAGAGACAATGAGCAGTTCTTC.

The chain joins TRBV7-2 to TRBJ2-1; no definite D call. V was cut by 5 bases and J by 0 bases, with 11 bases left in between. Germline V gene sequence: CDR1 SGHTA, CDR2 FQGNSA. The CDR3 loop spans 15 amino acids. In DNA, the CDR3 is TGTGCCAGCAGCCTCGACTCAAGCTCCTACAATGAGCAGTTCTTC. Protein: CASSLDSSSYNEQFF.

The V gene is TRBV7-6, the J gene TRBJ1-1, with D maybe TRBD1 (5 bases). Germline V gene lookup returns CDR1 SGHVS and CDR2 FNYEAQ. This CDR3 has 16 residues. Trimming took off 1 base at V and 1 base at J, with 13 bases between the two ends. The CDR3, as DNA: TGTGCCAGCAGCTTAGGAAAGGGGTTGTGGAACACTGAAGCTTTCTTT. It encodes CASSLGKGLWNTEAFF.

The rearrangement joins TRBV7-6 to TRBJ2-3; no clear D gene. Germline V gene lookup returns CDR1 SGHVS and CDR2 FNYEAQ. V was trimmed by 7 bases and J by 3 bases, leaving 5 bases between them. This CDR3 has 11 amino acids. In DNA form, the CDR3 reads TGTGCCAGCAATCGGACAGATACGCAGTATTTT. Translation gives CASNRTDTQYF.

The count of this clone is one. The J gene is TRBJ2-3, the V gene TRBV7-6, with TRBD2 matching over 8 bases. The V gene's germline CDR1 is SGHVS and CDR2 FNYEAQ. There are 15 residues in the CDR3. Germline trimming cut 0 bases from V and 6 bases from J; bases unmatched to any gene: 5. The CDR3 region is CASSLAAGGYDTQYF. CDR3 coding DNA: TGTGCCAGCAGCTTAGCGGCGGGGGGATACGATACGCAGTATTTT.

The chain has TRBV4-1 and TRBJ2-1, with D unclear. CDR1 and CDR2 from the germline V gene are MGHRA and YSYEKL. Deletions cut 0 bases from V and 6 bases from J, with 9 bases between. The CDR3 totals 14 residues. The CDR3 sequence: CASSQEVWVNEQFF. The DNA for the CDR3 is TGCGCCAGCAGCCAAGAAGTATGGGTCAATGAGCAGTTCTTC.

The chain employs TRBV28 and TRBJ1-3; unclear D gene. With 1 base removed from V and 6 bases from J, the gap between germline ends came to 7 bases. The CDR3 sequence is 13 residues long. CDR1 is MDHEN and CDR2 is SYDVKM in the germline V gene. The CDR3 sequence: CASSLFSSNTIYF. The CDR3 region has the DNA TGTGCCAGCAGTTTATTTTCGTCAAACACCATATATTTT. Full variable domain (rest looked up from reference TRBV28 and TRBJ1-3): DVKVTQSSRYLVKRTGEKVFLECVQDMDHENMFWYRQDPGLGLRLIYFSYDVKMKEKGDIPEGYSVSREKKERFSLILESASTNQTSMYLCASSLFSSNTIYFGEGSWLTVV.

V gene TRBV12-1 combines with J gene TRBJ1-2; TRBD1 is the table's D call, not checked against the DNA. TRBV12-1 counts as a pseudogene. The CDR3 length is 14 residues. CDR3 DNA: TGTGCCAGCAGCTGGGGACAGACTAACTATGGCTACACCTTC. It codes for CASSWGQTNYGYTF.

V gene TRBV5-1 combines with J gene TRBJ2-5; D call uncertain. Deletions cut 2 bases from V and 5 bases from J, with 4 bases between. The CDR3 is 11 amino acids. Germline V gene data show CDR1 as SGHRS and CDR2 as YFSETQ. CDR3 in amino acids: CASSLQETQYF. CDR3 in DNA: TGCGCCAGCAGCTTACAGGAGACCCAGTACTTC.

The V call is TRBV4-3, the J call TRBJ2-1; TRBD1 matches at 10 bases. The CDR3 extends over 15 amino acids. V lost 0 bases to trimming and J lost 9 bases; unmatched junction nucleotides: 5. Germline-derived CDR1 and CDR2 are LGHNA and YSLEER. The CDR3 nucleotides are TGCGCCAGCAGCCAAGAGACAGGGGGCGGGAGTGAGCAGTTCTTC. Protein product: CASSQETGGGSEQFF.

The chain couples TRBV6-5 to TRBJ2-3; possibly TRBD1 for D (6 bases). The CDR3 totals 13 residues. Germline-derived CDR1 and CDR2 are MNHEY and SVGAGI. Trimming removed 2 bases from V and 10 bases from J, with 13 bases in between. The CDR3 DNA reads TGTGCCAGCAGTTACCTGGGACAATACGCGCAGTATTTT. Its translation: CASSYLGQYAQYF.

This clone was detected only once. V and J are TRBV28 and TRBJ1-1, with a tentative D call TRBD1 (5 bases). CDR3 length: 15 amino acids. CDR1 and CDR2 (germline): MDHEN, SYDVKM. V lost 5 bases and J lost 0, with 13 bases in between. The CDR3 DNA follows: TGTGCCAGCAGTCCCAGACAGCTCATGAACACTGAAGCTTTCTTT. Protein sequence: CASSPRQLMNTEAFF.

This clone came up a few times. This chain connects TRBV28 to TRBJ1-6; 9 bases fit TRBD1. V lost 7 bases, J lost 0 bases, and 10 bases stayed unmatched. The CDR3 runs to 18 residues. Germline V lookup: CDR1 MDHEN, CDR2 SYDVKM. This chain's CDR3 is CASKRSGQGLSYNSPLHF. In DNA form, the CDR3 reads TGTGCCAGCAAACGCTCGGGACAGGGACTCTCCTATAATTCACCCCTCCACTTT. Combining the CDR3 with reference TRBV28 and TRBJ1-6 gives the whole variable domain DVKVTQSSRYLVKRTGEKVFLECVQDMDHENMFWYRQDPGLGLRLIYFSYDVKMKEKGDIPEGYSVSREKKERFSLILESASTNQTSMYLCASKRSGQGLSYNSPLHFGNGTRLTVT.

The chain employs TRBV7-6 and TRBJ2-3; 7 nucleotides line up with TRBD1. This CDR3 spans 17 amino acids. Germline CDR1 SGHVS, CDR2 FNYEAQ. The V segment lost 0 bases and the J segment 0 bases; nucleotides outside the gene matches: 6. This CDR3 is CASSLAAGGTSTDTQYF. DNA for the CDR3: TGTGCCAGCAGCTTAGCTGCAGGGGGAACTAGCACAGATACGCAGTATTTT.

This clone showed up just once. The chain links TRBV29-1 to TRBJ2-7; D is uncertain. The CDR3 is made up of 11 amino acids. Trimming removed 7 bases at V and 3 bases at J, with 10 bases between. Germline V lookup: CDR1 SQVTM, CDR2 ANQGSEA. The CDR3: CSAQDHYEQYF. CDR3 nucleotide sequence: TGCAGCGCCCAGGATCACTACGAGCAGTACTTC.

The chain has TRBV27 and TRBJ2-3; 7 nucleotides agree with TRBD2. V shed 7 bases and J 0 bases; nucleotides not matched to a gene: 1. The CDR3 totals 13 residues. From germline, CDR1 is MNHEY and CDR2 SMNVEV (reference sequence). Written as DNA, the CDR3 is TGTGCCAGCACTAGCGGTAGCACAGATACGCAGTATTTT. Translation: CASTSGSTDTQYF.